This T cell receptor (beta chain) was sequenced during a study of monozygotic twins with inflammatory bowel disease. Details on this clonotype: Antigen unknown.

This CDR3 has 14 residues. Germline V CDR1 and CDR2: MDHEN, SYDVKM. The RNA usage for each TCR library was around 3.5 ug of total RNA. TCRdb re-analyzed the 5' RACE reads; it lists each CDR3 protein once, without DNA. The table lists more than 85,000 distinct CDR3 sequences. Study results and caveats: Twin concordance left repertoire similarity unchanged, with limited power a possible explanation for this lack of difference.

V gene TRBV28 combines with J gene TRBJ2-3. Input material: blood. This sequence was found in a human donor with ulcerative colitis or Crohn's disease, or a healthy co-twin of an affected twin (not recorded which). CDR3 sequence reads: CASSSSLATDTQYF.